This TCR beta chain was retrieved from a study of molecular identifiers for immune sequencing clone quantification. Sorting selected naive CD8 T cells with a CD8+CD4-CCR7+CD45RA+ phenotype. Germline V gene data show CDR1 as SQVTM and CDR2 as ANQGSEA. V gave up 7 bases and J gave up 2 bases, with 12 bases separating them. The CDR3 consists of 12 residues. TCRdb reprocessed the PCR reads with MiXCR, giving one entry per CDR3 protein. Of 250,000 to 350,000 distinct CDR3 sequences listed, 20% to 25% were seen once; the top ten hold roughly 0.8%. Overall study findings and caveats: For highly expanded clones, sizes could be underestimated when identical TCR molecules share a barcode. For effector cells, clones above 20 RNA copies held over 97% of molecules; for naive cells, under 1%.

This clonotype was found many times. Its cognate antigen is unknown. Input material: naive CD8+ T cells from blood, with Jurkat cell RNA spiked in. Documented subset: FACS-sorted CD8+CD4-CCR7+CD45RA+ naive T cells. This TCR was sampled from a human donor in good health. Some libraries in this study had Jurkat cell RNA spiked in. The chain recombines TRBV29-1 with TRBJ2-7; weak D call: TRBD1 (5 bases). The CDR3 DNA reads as TGCAGCGCTCGGAAGGGGACCTACGAGCAGTACTTC. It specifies CSARKGTYEQYF.